Shown below are 27 T cell receptor beta chains from a single sample sequenced in a study of blood T cell repertoires in COVID-19. Produced via immunoSEQ multiplex PCR; TCRdb's table is partial and in-frame only. The sample includes about 82,000 clones, around nine tenths of them seen just once. Sequenced input: PBMCs or T cells enriched from blood (not recorded which). These receptors came from a woman aged 45-59 years with acute COVID-19.

This sequence joins TRBV18 and TRBJ2-7, with D possibly matching TRBD1 (6 bases). Trimming took off 5 bases at V and 5 bases at J, with 13 bases between the two ends. The CDR3 extends over 13 amino acids. Germline CDR1 reads KGHSH; CDR2 reads LQKENI. CDR3 sequence reads: CASSWAGEDEQYF. CDR3 in DNA: TGTGCCAGCTCATGGGCAGGGGAAGACGAGCAGTACTTC.

The rearrangement joins TRBV10-3 to TRBJ2-2; 8 positions agree with TRBD1. Germline CDR1 is ENHRY and CDR2 is SYGVKD. V shed 3 bases, J shed 5 bases, and the junction held 8 bases outside the gene matches. The CDR3 contains 16 residues. The CDR3 is CAISDSPGGGTGELFF. In DNA, the CDR3 is TGTGCCATCAGTGACTCACCAGGGGGCGGGACCGGGGAGCTGTTTTTT.

The CDR3 sequence is CASSVDPGSSNYGYTF. In DNA, the CDR3 is TGTGCCAGCAGCGTAGATCCGGGGTCCTCCAACTATGGCTACACCTTC. The chain combines TRBV9 with TRBJ1-2, with D unclear. The CDR3 covers 16 residues. The V gene lost 0 bases and the J gene lost 2 bases, with 14 bases spanning the gap. In germline, CDR1 is SGDLS, CDR2 YYNGEE.

The rearrangement links TRBV19 to TRBJ2-1; 7 bases align to TRBD1. The CDR3 is 15 amino acids. Germline CDR1 and CDR2: LNHDA and SQIVND (reference sequence). The V segment lost 2 bases and the J segment 6 bases; nucleotides outside the gene matches: 7. For the CDR3, the DNA is TGTGCCAGTAGTATAACTGTGGCAGGGGGCAATGAGCAGTTCTTC. Translation: CASSITVAGGNEQFF.

The rearrangement joins TRBV10-3 to TRBJ1-2, with 10 bases identical to TRBD1. The CDR3 is 14 amino acids. J was trimmed by 8 bases and V by 6 bases; bases with no gene match: 9. Germline-derived CDR1 and CDR2 are ENHRY and SYGVKD. The CDR3 DNA is TGTGCCATCAGATCCGGGACAGGGGCATGGGGCTACACCTTC. Protein: CAIRSGTGAWGYTF.

The chain carries TRBV5-1 and TRBJ2-7, with D possibly TRBD1 on 5 matching bases. This CDR3 has 15 residues. Germline values: CDR1 SGHRS, CDR2 YFSETQ. The V end was cut by 5 bases, the J end by 0 bases, with 15 bases between. The chain's CDR3 is CASSSDSPYSYEQYF. The CDR3 DNA sequence: TGCGCCAGCAGTAGTGACAGTCCTTACTCCTACGAGCAGTACTTC.

The chain recombines TRBV7-3 with TRBJ2-2; perhaps TRBD2 as D (5 bases). Germline CDR1 and CDR2: SGHTA and FQGTGA. The CDR3 spans 15 residues. Deletions cut 4 bases from V and 6 bases from J, with 15 bases between. The CDR3 nucleotides are TGTGCCAGCAGCTCCCAGATCTTAGCGTCCGGGGAGCTGTTTTTT. As protein: CASSSQILASGELFF.

In DNA, the CDR3 is TGTGCCAGCAGCCAAGGGACAGCAACTAATGAAAAACTGTTTTTT. Translated, it gives CASSQGTATNEKLFF. V usage is TRBV4-2 and J usage is TRBJ1-4; possibly TRBD1 for D (6 bases). Germline CDR1 reads LGHNA; CDR2 reads YNFKEQ. The CDR3 runs 15 residues. V was cut by 1 base and J by 0 bases, with 6 bases left in between.

The CDR3 nucleotides are TGTGCCAGCAACACGGGCGGGAGAAGAGAGACCCAGTACTTC. This translates into CASNTGGRRETQYF. The chain combines TRBV5-4 with TRBJ2-5, with 7 bases lining up with TRBD2. The CDR3 has 14 amino acids. CDR1 and CDR2 (germline): SGHNT, YYREEE (reference sequence). Germline trimming cut 6 bases from V and 4 bases from J; bases unmatched to any gene: 9.

The chain couples TRBV5-4 to TRBJ2-1; 9 nucleotides match TRBD2. Germline V gene sequence: CDR1 SGHNT, CDR2 YYREEE (reference sequence). V lost 0 bases to trimming and J lost 7 bases; unmatched junction nucleotides: 8. The CDR3 contains 16 residues. The CDR3 bases are TGTGCCAGCAGCTTGGGGCTAGCGGGGCGGAAGAATGAGCAGTTCTTC. It yields the protein CASSLGLAGRKNEQFF.

This clone turned up a few times. The V and J genes are TRBV10-3 and TRBJ2-1; tentative D call: TRBD1 (5 bases). There are 13 residues in the CDR3. Germline loops: CDR1 ENHRY, CDR2 SYGVKD. Trimming took 2 bases from V and 9 from J, leaving 11 bases between them. This CDR3 reads CAISEEGVREQFF. In DNA form, the CDR3 reads TGTGCCATCAGTGAGGAAGGGGTACGTGAGCAGTTCTTC.

This clone was counted a few times. J is TRBJ1-1 and V is TRBV6-5; 9 nucleotides agree with TRBD1. Germline V lookup: CDR1 MNHEY, CDR2 SVGAGI. CDR3 length equals 13 residues. The V gene end was trimmed by 7 bases and the J gene end by 6 bases; junction bases not matched to a gene: 6. The DNA for the CDR3 is TGTGCCAGCACCGCCGGACAGGGGCCTGAAGCTTTCTTT. It translates to CASTAGQGPEAFF.

The chain has TRBV11-2 and TRBJ2-7; 7 positions agree with TRBD2. Germline V gene data show CDR1 as SGHAT and CDR2 as FQNNGV. CDR3 length: 17 residues. V dropped 3 bases and J dropped 4; count of bases not matched to a gene: 15. CDR3 loop: CASSLGRGAREEYEQYF. In DNA form, the CDR3 reads TGTGCCAGCAGCTTGGGGCGGGGAGCCCGGGAGGAGTACGAGCAGTACTTC. Full variable domain (remainder filled in from reference TRBV11-2 and TRBJ2-7): EAGVAQSPRYKIIEKRQSVAFWCNPISGHATLYWYQQILGQGPKLLIQFQNNGVVDDSQLPKDRFSAERLKGVDSTLKIQPAKLEDSAVYLCASSLGRGAREEYEQYFGPGTRLTVT.

V and J are TRBV11-2 and TRBJ1-4; tentative D call: TRBD1 (5 bases). Germline V gene sequence: CDR1 SGHAT, CDR2 FQNNGV. Trimming took off 5 bases at V and 8 bases at J, with 12 bases between the two ends. The CDR3 loop spans 13 amino acids. CDR3 residues: CASSPGLSEKLFF. CDR3 bases: TGTGCCAGCAGCCCGGGACTTAGCGAAAAACTGTTTTTT. Full variable domain (outside the CDR3, taken from reference TRBV11-2 and TRBJ1-4): EAGVAQSPRYKIIEKRQSVAFWCNPISGHATLYWYQQILGQGPKLLIQFQNNGVVDDSQLPKDRFSAERLKGVDSTLKIQPAKLEDSAVYLCASSPGLSEKLFFGSGTQLSVL.

This clone has a single count. The rearrangement joins TRBV18 to TRBJ2-1; 9 bases agree with TRBD1. This CDR3 contains 16 residues. Trimming at V came to 5 bases and at J to 3 bases, leaving 8 bases not matched to a gene. Germline lookup yields CDR1 KGHSH and CDR2 LQKENI. CDR3 protein: CASSFAGTGIYNEQFF. Here the CDR3 DNA reads TGTGCCAGCTCATTCGCCGGGACAGGGATCTACAATGAGCAGTTCTTC.

As for this clone: Distinct nucleotide sequences in the sample also encode this CDR3. The chain links TRBV7-9 to TRBJ1-3; D unresolved. The germline V gene encodes CDR1 SEHNR and CDR2 FQNEAQ (reference sequence). The CDR3 contains 16 residues. The V end lost 5 bases, the J end lost 0 bases, and 14 bases lay between the germline ends. CDR3 bases: TGTGCCAGCAGCCTGTCTGGAGGAGCCTCTGGAAACACCATATATTTT. Translation gives CASSLSGGASGNTIYF.

Written as DNA, the CDR3 is TGCGCCAGCGGTGCTAGCGGGAGTGGCCGAGAGACCCAGTACTTC. This encodes CASGASGSGRETQYF. The chain employs TRBV10-1 and TRBJ2-5, with 10 bases that match TRBD2. Germline-derived CDR1 and CDR2 are WNHNN and SYGVQD (reference sequence). This CDR3 region has 15 residues. Germline trimming cut 8 bases from V and 4 bases from J; bases unmatched to any gene: 10.

This rearrangement joins TRBV5-1 to TRBJ1-1; TRBD1 agrees at 8 bases. This CDR3 has 15 amino acids. Losses at the gene ends were 0 bases for V and 5 bases for J; bases not matched to a gene: 6. Germline V gene sequence: CDR1 SGHRS, CDR2 YFSETQ. CDR3 DNA sequence: TGCGCCAGCAGCTTGGTCCAGGGGGCGAGTACTGAAGCTTTCTTT. Translation: CASSLVQGASTEAFF. Full variable domain (missing parts from reference TRBV5-1 and TRBJ1-1): KAGVTQTPRYLIKTRGQQVTLSCSPISGHRSVSWYQQTPGQGLQFLFEYFSETQRNKGNFPGRFSGRQFSNSRSEMNVSTLELGDSALYLCASSLVQGASTEAFFGQGTRLTVV.

The CDR3 reads CASSLRGGSGRTTDTQYF. The CDR3, as DNA: TGTGCCAGCAGCCTGAGGGGGGGTAGCGGGAGAACCACAGATACGCAGTATTTT. The J gene is TRBJ2-3, the V gene TRBV7-6; the match to TRBD2 covers 9 bases. The V gene end was trimmed by 5 bases and the J gene end by 2 bases; junction bases not matched to a gene: 14. CDR1 SGHVS and CDR2 FNYEAQ come from the germline V gene. There are 18 residues in the CDR3.

The rearrangement links TRBV7-2 to TRBJ1-2, with D maybe TRBD1 (6 bases). The CDR3 has 15 residues. Germline assignment: CDR1 SGHTA and CDR2 FQGNSA. With 5 bases removed from V and 3 bases from J, the gap between germline ends came to 16 bases. CDR3: CASSPGGGGDYGYTF. CDR3 nucleotides: TGTGCCAGCAGCCCTGGAGGGGGGGGCGACTATGGCTACACCTTC.

The chain uses TRBV18 and TRBJ2-4; 8 nucleotides line up with TRBD1. CDR1 is KGHSH and CDR2 is LQKENI in the germline V gene. This CDR3 is built from 15 residues. After removal of 1 base from V and 9 bases from J, the junction contained 8 bases not matched to a gene. The CDR3 protein is CASSPHPTGDGIQYF. CDR3 nucleotide sequence: TGTGCCAGCTCACCACATCCGACAGGGGACGGCATTCAGTACTTC.

The chain links TRBV21-1 to TRBJ1-2; the table's D call, TRBD1, has no DNA check behind it. TRBV21-1 counts as a pseudogene. The CDR3 consists of 14 residues. This chain's CDR3 is CASSKGDRGYGYTF. The CDR3, as DNA: TGTGCCAGCAGCAAGGGGGACAGGGGCTATGGCTACACCTTC.

The chain links TRBV6-5 to TRBJ2-1; TRBD1 might be the D (6 bases). Germline assignment: CDR1 MNHEY and CDR2 SVGAGI. CDR3 length: 15 amino acids. V was cut by 6 bases and J by 2 bases, with 14 bases left in between. The CDR3 protein is CASRGLEGAYNEQFF. The CDR3 DNA is TGTGCCAGCAGGGGGCTAGAGGGGGCCTACAATGAGCAGTTCTTC.

This clone was seen more than once but under ten times. The CDR3 sequence: CASSLVLNTEAFF. CDR3 DNA: TGCGCCAGCAGCTTGGTTCTCAACACTGAAGCTTTCTTT. The rearrangement joins TRBV5-1 to TRBJ1-1; D not resolved. Germline V gene sequence: CDR1 SGHRS, CDR2 YFSETQ. The CDR3 consists of 13 residues. The V end was cut by 0 bases, the J end by 2 bases, with 5 bases between.

This clone showed up just once. The chain employs TRBV12-3 or TRBV12-4 and TRBJ1-1, with D unclear. This CDR3 has 13 residues. Between the trimmed V and J ends, which lost 3 bases and 1 base, there was a span of 6 bases. Here the CDR3 DNA reads TGTGCCAGCAGTTTCGGTGAGAACACTGAAGCTTTCTTT. This sequence encodes CASSFGENTEAFF.

The sample holds a few counts of this clone. The J gene is TRBJ1-2, the V gene TRBV6-5; 9 bases are shared with TRBD1. Germline V gene lookup returns CDR1 MNHEY and CDR2 SVGAGI. The V and J ends lost 7 bases and 5 bases, in that order; junction bases with no gene match: 8. CDR3 length: 14 amino acids. CDR3 sequence: CASTSGQGGYGYTF. CDR3 nucleotide sequence: TGTGCCAGCACTTCGGGACAGGGTGGATATGGCTACACCTTC.

The chain joins TRBV19 to TRBJ2-5, with D perhaps matching TRBD1 (5 bases). The CDR3 has 13 amino acids. V lost 9 bases and J lost 1, with 12 bases in between. Germline V lookup: CDR1 LNHDA, CDR2 SQIVND (reference sequence). As DNA, the CDR3 is TGTGCCAGCGGTGACAGCGCCCAAGAGACCCAGTACTTC. Protein product: CASGDSAQETQYF.